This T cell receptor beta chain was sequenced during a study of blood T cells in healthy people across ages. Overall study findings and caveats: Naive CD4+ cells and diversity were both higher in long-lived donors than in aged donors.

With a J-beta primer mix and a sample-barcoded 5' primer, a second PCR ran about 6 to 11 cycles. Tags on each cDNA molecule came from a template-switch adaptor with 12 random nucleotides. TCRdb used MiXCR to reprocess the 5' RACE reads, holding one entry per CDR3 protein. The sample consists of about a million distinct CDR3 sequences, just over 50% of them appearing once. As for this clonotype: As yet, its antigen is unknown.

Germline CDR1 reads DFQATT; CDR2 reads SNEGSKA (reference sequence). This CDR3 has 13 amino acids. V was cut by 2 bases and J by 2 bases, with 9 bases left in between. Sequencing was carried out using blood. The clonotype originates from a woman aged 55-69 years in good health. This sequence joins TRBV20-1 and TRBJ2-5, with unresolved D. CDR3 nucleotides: TGCAGTGCTAGATGGGCAGGTCAAGAGACCCAGTACTTC. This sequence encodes CSARWAGQETQYF.